Reported below is one T cell receptor beta chain. It lacks a known antigen. The record has no base qualities; no much larger clone is one base away. The data derive from a study of radiotherapy plus CTLA-4 blockade in lung cancer (dated by TCRdb to about 2018). Study-wide context: Objective responses occurred in 18% of enrolled patients, and under 40% achieved disease control. What the authors observed across the whole study: TCR clones derived from tumors expanded in peripheral blood after treatment with radiotherapy and ipilimumab. The strongest predictors of response, as reported, were early dynamic changes in blood T cell clones along with a rise in serum interferon-beta after radiation.

Receptors were amplified or captured by the immunoSEQ multiplex PCR assay. The immuneACCESS repertoire file appears here via TCRdb, limited to in-frame rearrangements. These files lack a portion of the clones; in checked studies, under half of the deficit traces to unresolved V genes, and the cause of the others is not known. The sample table lists tens of thousands of clones, roughly 85% of them with a count of one. Roughly a tenth of the sample is taken by the ten largest. In this study, focal radiation therapy paired with CTLA-4 blockade (ipilimumab) was tested in patients who had chemo-refractory metastatic non-small-cell lung cancer. The TCR was taken from a human donor with non-small cell lung cancer who had a complete response to radiotherapy plus ipilimumab. The starting material was peripheral blood, obtained from a patient treated with radiotherapy plus ipilimumab.

The CDR3 protein is CASSPPRGGMNTEAFF. The DNA sequence reads TGTGCCAGCTCACCACCGAGGGGGGGCATGAACACTGAAGCTTTCTTT. This sequence uses TRBV18 and TRBJ1-1, and the D gene may be TRBD1, 6 bases matching. V is pared back by 0 bases and J by 0 bases, with 11 bases lying between the germline termini. Including cysteine and phenylalanine, the CDR3 has 16 amino acids. Left in the record is the CDR3 DNA by itself, 48 bases read in frame from the first base. CDR1 and CDR2 were assigned from the germline V gene as KGHSH and LQKENI.